The rows below give T cell receptor beta chains drawn from one sample of a study of blood T cell repertoires in COVID-19. Here immunoSEQ multiplex PCR was the method, and the copy in TCRdb shows in-frame clones only, minus some. The sample carries around 340,000 clones, approximately 86% recorded once. The sample was peripheral blood. Receptor source: a woman in her fifties or sixties with COVID-19, enrolled during active disease. Both conserved end residues are trimmed from each CDR3.

v_call cdr3_aa
TRBV5-1 ASSLGWEGTEAF
TRBV19 ASSYRRNTEAF
TRBV6-2/TRBV6-3 ASSYWGLAGNNEQF
TRBV4-3 ASSQVWGGTTNYGYT
TRBV6-5 ATRSPGTGIDTQY
TRBV9 ASSVQTKSSGANVLT
TRBV6-2/TRBV6-3 ASSYGSRAHNQPQH
TRBV4-3 ASSQSRDRGRMGYT
TRBV2 ASSESRDRGHRNTGELF
TRBV5-1 ASSLVGARSVQY
TRBV5-1 ASSRRLAGAQDTQY
TRBV19 ASSIDQGDTGELF
TRBV5-1 ASSHSLQGLAEAF
TRBV20-1 SASLIRNIQY
TRBV24-1 ATSTTGPGNTGELF